The entry below describes one TCR beta chain. Its antigen remains unidentified. The V end was cut by 7 bases, the J end by 10 bases, with 14 bases between. This CDR3 spans 11 amino acids. CDR1 and CDR2 (germline): SQVTM, ANQGSEA. The data belong to a study of cytomegalovirus exposure and HLA in healthy donors. Study-level findings and limits: Cytomegalovirus association was assigned to approximately 160 TCR beta chains. Reportedly, cytomegalovirus status was diagnosed with high sensitivity and specificity. HLA restriction was apparent for most CMV-associated TCR beta chains in a later analysis. Follow-up analysis later connected one missense variant in DCLRE1C with trimming of TCR beta V- and J-genes.

Primers for the PCR totalled 60 Vbeta and 13 Jbeta. Repertoires were generated with immunoSEQ multiplex PCR, while TCRdb's copy carries only in-frame clones and drops some. The table includes 150,000 or so clones, about 80% detected once. Sequencing input: PBMCs. This chain uses TRBV29-1 with TRBJ2-1; possibly TRBD2 for D (7 bases). This receptor was taken from a man aged 30-40 years in good health and CMV-seropositive. The CDR3 DNA is TGCAGCGGAGGGGGAGCGGGAGAGCAGTTCTTC. Translation: CSGGGAGEQFF.